This T cell receptor beta chain derives from a study of T cell repertoires in cytomegalovirus infection (dated by TCRdb to the late 2010s). Regarding the complete study: The HLA type of each donor mattered for the analysis, because public TCR beta signatures pointed to carriage of CMV infection along with the matching HLA type.

TCRdb records Illumina HiSeq 1500 as the sequencer. TCRdb's own reprocessing of the public reads used fastp at Q25 and MiXCR and kept productive beta chains. Every CDR3 protein is listed once, alongside the most common genes and DNA of its rows. Recorded for this sample are hundreds of thousands of distinct CDR3 sequences; 20% to 25% of them occurred a single time. The ten largest clones capture approximately 8% of the sample. Results the study describes overall, beyond this receptor: The ex vivo response was dominated by HLA-C-restricted CMV-specific TCR beta clonotypes, and the single most frequent clonotype in two of eight donors was supplied by these HLA-C-restricted clonotypes. In both this cohort and an independent approximately 350-donor cohort, the cumulative frequency of public TCR beta family members distinguished carriers of CMV infection plus the relevant HLA type.

This clonotype was observed many times. Which antigen it targets is not known. Base-call qualities are not available, and no considerably larger clone is one nucleotide away. From the cysteine up to the phenylalanine, the CDR3 has a length of 15 residues. The retained sequence is limited to the CDR3, 45 bases, with the frame set at the first base. CDR1 SGHVS and CDR2 FNYEAQ are derived from the germline V gene. Relative to germline, V is 4 bases shorter and J is 0 bases shorter, with 10 bases between their ends. The TCR sequence derives from a human donor in good health (CMV status not recorded). Some clones in this sample may be carry-over from other donors' samples. The chain is assembled from TRBV7-6 and TRBJ2-1, with the D gene not clear enough to name. Material: CD8+ T cells from PBMCs. The DNA is as follows: TGTGCCAGCAGCTACCGTAGGAGCTCCTACAATGAGCAGTTCTTC. This sequence encodes CASSYRRSSYNEQFF.